This TCR beta chain was profiled in a study of vaccination effects on CD4 cells after COVID-19 (dated by TCRdb to between 2021 and 2022). With respect to the entire study: In the ViraFEST assay, PBMC were stimulated with viral peptide pools, and antigen-specific CD4+ T cell clonotypes were then identified by expansion using TCR sequencing. Participants received two doses of either the BNT162b2 or the mRNA-1273 mRNA SARS-CoV-2 vaccine. Pre-vaccine samples from two convalescent patients were drawn 16 days and one week before the first dose, 142 and 148 days after COVID-19 diagnosis. Some 2.2 million PBMC per well were cultured in IMDM with about 5.1% human AB serum, 8.5 to 10 IU/ml IL-2 and gentamicin, plus 10 ug/ml peptides. SARS-CoV-2 spike-specific CD4+ TCR repertoires from before and after mRNA vaccination were compared in COVID-19 convalescent patients and in infection-naive vaccine recipients. Altogether, some 10 COVID-19 convalescent patients and a handful of SARS-CoV-2-naive healthy vaccine recipients made up the full study. In the study, cultures from other donors were sequenced using the Oncomine TCR Beta short-read assay on an Illumina iSeq 100. The paper as a whole reports these results and caveats: In convalescent patients, the post-vaccine spike-reactive repertoire consisted mainly of new vaccine-induced clones, largely distinct from infection-induced clones. Only a small number of convalescent patients were included, and no early post-infection timepoints were available, which limited the study. Clones induced by infection and clones induced by vaccination both contracted markedly at late timepoints after vaccination, which fits with T cell responses waning over time.

After roughly 11 days of culture, CD4+ T cells were isolated with the EasySep CD4+ T cell isolation kit. PCR-confirmed SARS-CoV-2 infection had occurred in convalescent patients between March and December 2020, before the Alpha, Beta and Delta variants emerged in the United States. On days 3 and 7, half of the culture medium was replaced with fresh IL-2-containing medium. Each peptide stimulation condition was cultured in triplicate wells unless otherwise noted. PBMC were separated from whole blood using Ficoll-Paque Plus gradient centrifugation and were then either cryopreserved at -140C or used fresh. The QIAamp micro DNA kit was used to extract genomic DNA from the cultured CD4+ T cells. Libraries were made using the immunoSEQ multiplex PCR assay. DNA from the CD4+ T cells that had been cultured and isolated underwent TCR beta CDR3 sequencing. In the original analysis: The analysis removed non-productive TCR sequences, trimmed reads to the CDR3 region, and retained only CDR3s that were 7 or more amino acids long. The MANAFEST web app was used to pick out antigen-specific clonotypes by comparing their expansion in peptide wells with that in reference cultures. For clones to be considered positive, expansion at FDR<0.05 versus reference and all other wells, an odds ratio above 5, and a frequency above 0.1% in two replicate wells were required. A clonotype was called cross-reactive if it was significantly expanded both in SARS-CoV-2 spike wells and in at least one common cold coronavirus spike condition. Using the stringdist R package, CDR3 similarity was measured by Levenshtein distance, and unrooted trees were constructed with ape in R 3.6.1. Imported from immuneACCESS, the table was reduced by TCRdb to in-frame sequences with V and J called. These copies leave out some clones; in studies compared against another copy, an unresolved V gene accounts for under half, and the cause of the remainder is not known. V and J calls and clone size are as listed in that table; D and trimming were resolved from the DNA. This sample is represented by 50,000 to 75,000 clones; approximately 78% of them were singletons. The ten largest clones represent roughly 23% of the sample.

Details on this clone: There is no known antigen for this receptor. Within one base of it there is no much larger clone, and no base qualities were kept.

The germline V gene (reference sequence) gives CDR1 as PRHDT and CDR2 as FYEKMQ. The cysteine opens and the phenylalanine closes a CDR3 of 14 amino acids. Just the 42-base CDR3 DNA is kept, in frame starting at base 1. Unmatched junction bases come to 7, with V trimmed by 5 bases and J by 5 bases. This receptor was identified in a human donor who had a prior SARS-CoV-2 infection. Recombination connected TRBV13 to TRBJ2-7; 9 of the junction bases match TRBD1. Source: CD4+ T cells from PBMCs cultured without peptide, taken before COVID-19 vaccination. The DNA sequence is as follows: TGTGCCAGCAGCGCGGGACAGGGTAGCGACGAGCAGTACTTC. The encoded protein is CASSAGQGSDEQYF.